The 7 T cell receptor beta chains below all came from one sample that was sequenced in a study of T cells in women clearing cervical HPV infection listed by TCRdb under 2018. The receptor library was made with the immunoSEQ multiplex PCR assay. TCRdb obtained this table from immuneACCESS and retained in-frame rearrangements with V and J assigned. These tables miss some clones; where compared with another copy, unresolved V genes account for less than half of the shortfall, and the remainder is unexplained. The table for this sample records around 38,000 clones. The top ten clonotypes cover 7.6% of the sample. The source material was blood buffy coat. These receptors came from a woman aged 18-70 years with a cervical HPV16 infection that either progressed to CIN3+ or cleared (not recorded which).

CDR3 bases read: TGCAGTGCTTCCCGGGTGAACACTGAA. Translation: CSASRVNTE. The entire CDR3 reads CSASRVNTEAFF. This chain joins TRBV20-1 and TRBJ1-1, with D uncertain. The CDR3 end lies 3 residues beyond the end of the read and is filled in from the germline J gene. Germline V lookup: CDR1 DFQATT, CDR2 SNEGSKA (reference sequence). This CDR3 is 12 amino acids long. The V end lost 5 bases, the J end lost 0 bases, and 7 bases lay between the germline ends.

Notes on this clone: From the germline J gene comes the end of the CDR3, since the read stops 3 residues before it. The rearrangement uses TRBV4-1 and TRBJ2-1; TRBD2 matches 16 bases. J lost 1 base, V lost 3 bases, and 3 bases had no gene match. CDR1 and CDR2 from the germline V gene are MGHRA and YSYEKL. CDR3 length: 18 amino acids. The sequenced CDR3 bases are TGCGCCAGCAGCCAGGGACTAGCGGGGGGGCGTTCCTACAATGAG. Translating gives CASSQGLAGGRSYNE. The whole CDR3 protein is CASSQGLAGGRSYNEQFF.

To note about this clone: The CDR3 end is not reached by the read, which stops 3 residues before it; the germline J gene fills it in. V and J are TRBV28 and TRBJ1-4; the match to TRBD1 covers 7 bases. Germline CDR1 reads MDHEN; CDR2 reads SYDVKM. The CDR3 contains 17 residues. J lost 3 bases, V lost 6 bases, and 13 bases had no gene match. The sequenced part of the CDR3 DNA is TGTGCCAGCAGAAATCCTGCAAGGGGGCTACCTAATGAAAAA. It codes for CASRNPARGLPNEK. The full-length CDR3 reads as CASRNPARGLPNEKLFF.

Worth noting for this clone: The read falls 3 residues short of the CDR3 end, and the missing part is taken from the germline J gene. The genes are TRBV19 and TRBJ1-5, with D possibly matching TRBD1 (5 bases). V was cut by 3 bases and J by 3 bases, with 12 bases left in between. The CDR3 spans 15 residues. Germline V gene sequence: CDR1 LNHDA, CDR2 SQIVND (reference sequence). The CDR3 DNA, read in part, is TGTGCCAGTAGTATGGCGGTGACAGTCAATCAGCCC. This gives the protein CASSMAVTVNQP. The CDR3 in full is CASSMAVTVNQPQHF. The entire variable domain, with the rest obtained from reference TRBV19 and TRBJ1-5, is as follows: DGGITQSPKYLFRKEGQNVTLSCEQNLNHDAMYWYRQDPGQGLRLIYYSQIVNDFQKGDIAEGYSVSREKKESFPLTVTSAQKNPTAFYLCASSMAVTVNQPQHFGDGTRLSIL.

About this clone: Sequencing ends 3 residues short of the CDR3 end; the germline J gene provides the rest. J is TRBJ1-5 and V is TRBV19, with D tentatively TRBD1 (5 bases). The germline CDR1 and CDR2 sequences are LNHDA and SQIVND (reference sequence). V was trimmed by 7 bases and J by 1 base, leaving 14 bases between them. The CDR3 is 15 residues long. The CDR3 protein is CASKGREMSNQPQHF. CDR3 bases read: TGTGCCAGTAAGGGCAGGGAAATGAGCAATCAGCCC.

This clone is called medium-sized (0.01 to 0.1%) based on its frequency. The sequenced fragment ends 3 residues before the CDR3 boundary, so the rest is inferred from the germline J gene. V usage is TRBV5-1 and J usage is TRBJ1-1, with 9 bases fitting TRBD1. This CDR3 has 15 residues. Unmatched junction bases numbered 9, after V lost 4 bases and J lost 5 bases. Germline V gene lookup returns CDR1 SGHRS and CDR2 YFSETQ. CDR3 loop: CASSRTGGDGTEAFF. The DNA read from the CDR3 is TGCGCCAGCAGCAGAACAGGGGGCGATGGAACTGAA.

Remarks on this clone: The CDR3 end falls 3 residues outside the read, so it is completed with the germline J gene. The V call is TRBV2, the J call TRBJ2-3, with a possible D match to TRBD2 (7 bases). This CDR3 contains 13 residues. Trimming took off 7 bases at V and 2 bases at J, with 10 bases between the two ends. Germline CDR1 reads SNHLY; CDR2 reads FYNNEI. Incomplete CDR3 DNA: TGTGCCAGCAAACGGGGGGCCACAGATACG. It yields the protein CASKRGATDT. The CDR3, in full, reads CASKRGATDTQYF.